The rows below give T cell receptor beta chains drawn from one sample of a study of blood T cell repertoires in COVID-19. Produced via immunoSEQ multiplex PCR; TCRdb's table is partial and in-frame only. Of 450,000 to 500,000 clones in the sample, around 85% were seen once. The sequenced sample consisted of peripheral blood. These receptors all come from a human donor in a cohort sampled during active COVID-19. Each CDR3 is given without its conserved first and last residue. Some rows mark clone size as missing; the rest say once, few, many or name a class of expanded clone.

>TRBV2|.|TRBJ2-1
ASSGQVRGEQF
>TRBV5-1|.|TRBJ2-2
ASSTGQGIVSGELF
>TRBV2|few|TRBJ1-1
ASSGQGVDTEAF
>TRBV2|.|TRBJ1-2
ASSEEGPIYGYT
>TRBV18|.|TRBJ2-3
ASSPPSLSTDTQY
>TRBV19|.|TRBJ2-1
ASSSGTGGINEQF
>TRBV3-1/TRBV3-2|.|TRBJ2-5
ASSQGWTGRAQETQY
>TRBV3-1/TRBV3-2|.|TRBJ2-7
ASSPGQGGQY
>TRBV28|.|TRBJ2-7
ASSSQRAQY
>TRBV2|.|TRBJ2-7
ASRVDSYYEQY
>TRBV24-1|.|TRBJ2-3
ATSPLGGTDTQY
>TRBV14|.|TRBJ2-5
ASSQKTGMRLETQY
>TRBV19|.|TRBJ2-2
ASSILRTGGWRIANTGELF
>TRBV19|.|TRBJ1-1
ASSETGMNTEAF
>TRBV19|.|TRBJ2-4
ASGDPGALNIQY
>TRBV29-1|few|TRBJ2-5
STGDRWDQY
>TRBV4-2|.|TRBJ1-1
ASSQMGDEAF
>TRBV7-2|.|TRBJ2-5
ASSLGGSQTQY
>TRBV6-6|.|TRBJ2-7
ASRAGGRQY
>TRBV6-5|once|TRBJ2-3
ASTGAGTDTQY
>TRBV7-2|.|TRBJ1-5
ASSPRTGGDQPQH
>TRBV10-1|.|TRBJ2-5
ASSDRTGVGGETQY
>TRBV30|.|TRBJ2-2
AWRFLIAGELF
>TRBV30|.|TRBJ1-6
AWGFGTENSPLH
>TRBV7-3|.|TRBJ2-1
ASSLAVASGSGNEQF
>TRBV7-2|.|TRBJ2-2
ASSLIIGSPVTGELF
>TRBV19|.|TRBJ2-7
ASSQGVHYEQY
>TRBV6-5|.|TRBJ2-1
ASSFLAGDQF
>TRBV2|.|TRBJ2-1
ASSEMWREEQF
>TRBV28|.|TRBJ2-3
ASSLWDGGTSGRRDTQY
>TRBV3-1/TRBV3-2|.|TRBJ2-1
ASSQGLAGNPYSYNEQF
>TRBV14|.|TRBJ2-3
ASSQAWGTSGSTDTQY
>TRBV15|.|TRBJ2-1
ATSRGRQSYNEQF
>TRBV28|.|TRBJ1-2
ASSLGRTYANYGYT
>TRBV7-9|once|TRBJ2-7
ASSIRGTVYEQY
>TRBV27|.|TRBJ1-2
ASSSPGKGLYGYT
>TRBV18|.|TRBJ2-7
ASSQSDGGYEQY
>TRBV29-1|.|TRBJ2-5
SVRLAANQETQY
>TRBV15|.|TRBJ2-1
VTSIEGEEQF
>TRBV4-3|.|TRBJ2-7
ASSQDTGTSSYEQY
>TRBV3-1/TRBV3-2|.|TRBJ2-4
ASSQGLAEIAKNIQY
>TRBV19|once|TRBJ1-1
ASSTPRTGNTEAF
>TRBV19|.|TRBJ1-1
ATSGQVNTEAF
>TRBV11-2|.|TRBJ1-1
ASSSGPRQEAF
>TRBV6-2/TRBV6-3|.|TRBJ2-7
ASSSIGPGDYEQY
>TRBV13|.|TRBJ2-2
ASSYWGVRANGELF
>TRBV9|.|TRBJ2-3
ASSVVGVAGVPDTQY